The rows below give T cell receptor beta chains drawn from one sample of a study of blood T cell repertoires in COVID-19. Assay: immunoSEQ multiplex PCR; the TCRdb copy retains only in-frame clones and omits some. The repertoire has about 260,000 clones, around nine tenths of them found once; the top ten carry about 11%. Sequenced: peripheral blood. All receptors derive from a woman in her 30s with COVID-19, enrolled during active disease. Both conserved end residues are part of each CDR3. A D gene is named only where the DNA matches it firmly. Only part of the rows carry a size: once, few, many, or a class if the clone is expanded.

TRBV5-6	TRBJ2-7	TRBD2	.	TGTGCCAGCAGCTTGGGAGGGTCAGGACTAGGGTCGAACGAGCAGTACTTC	CASSLGGSGLGSNEQYF
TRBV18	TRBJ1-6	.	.	TGTGCCAGCTCACCGTCAGGGATCGGTTCACCCCTCCACTTT	CASSPSGIGSPLHF
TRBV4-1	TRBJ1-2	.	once	TGCGCCAGCAGCCTGTCGACGGATTACCCGGGGGGCTACACCTTC	CASSLSTDYPGGYTF
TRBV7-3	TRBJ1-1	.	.	TGTGCCAGCCGCCAGTCTGCGACAGCTAACACTGAAGCTTTCTTT	CASRQSATANTEAFF
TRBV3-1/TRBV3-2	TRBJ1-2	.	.	TGTGCCAGCAGCCCATCGGGAAGGGACTCTGGCTACACCTTC	CASSPSGRDSGYTF
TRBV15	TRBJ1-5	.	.	TGTGCCACTACGCTAGGAGCCAATCAGCCCCAGCATTTT	CATTLGANQPQHF
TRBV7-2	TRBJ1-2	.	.	TGTGCCAGCAGCCCCCCCACAATGGGGCTGGGCTACACCTTC	CASSPPTMGLGYTF
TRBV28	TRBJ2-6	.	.	TGTGCCAGCAGTTCAGGATTCTCTGGGGCCAACGTCCTGACTTTC	CASSSGFSGANVLTF
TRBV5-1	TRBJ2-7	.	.	TGCGCCAGCATGGGGGCTAGCGGTACCTACGAGCAGTACTTC	CASMGASGTYEQYF
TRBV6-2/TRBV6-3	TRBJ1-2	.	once	TGTGCCAGCAGTCGGACAGCTAACTATGGCTACACCTTC	CASSRTANYGYTF
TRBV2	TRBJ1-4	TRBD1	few	TGTGCCAGCAGTGAGGGGTCCGGGACAGCTGGCGAAAAACTGTTTTTT	CASSEGSGTAGEKLFF
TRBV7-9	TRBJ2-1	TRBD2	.	TGTGCCAGCAGCCGGCTAGCGGGAGGGCGGGATGAGCAGTTCTTC	CASSRLAGGRDEQFF
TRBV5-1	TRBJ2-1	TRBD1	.	TGCGCCAGCAGCTTGCCCGGGACAGGGAGAGATGAGCAGTTCTTC	CASSLPGTGRDEQFF
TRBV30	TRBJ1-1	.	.	TGTGCCTGGAGCCTAGGGGGCACTGAAGCTTTCTTT	CAWSLGGTEAFF
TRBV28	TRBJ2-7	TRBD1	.	TGTGCCAGCAACAGACAGGGGGATAACGAGCAGTACTTC	CASNRQGDNEQYF
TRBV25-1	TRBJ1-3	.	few	TGTGCCAGCAGTGTCTGGGGCAGAACTGGAAACACCATATATTTT	CASSVWGRTGNTIYF
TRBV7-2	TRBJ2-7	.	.	TGTGCCAGCAGCTTAGCGGCATCCTACGAGCAGTACTTC	CASSLAASYEQYF
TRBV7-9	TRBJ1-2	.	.	TGTGCCAGCAGCGTCGAGAACGGGGATGGCTACACCTTC	CASSVENGDGYTF
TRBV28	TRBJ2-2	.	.	TGTGCCAGCAGTTTGAGGGTCCAAATGGGCACCGGGGAGCTGTTTTTT	CASSLRVQMGTGELFF
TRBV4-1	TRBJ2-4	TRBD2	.	TGCGCCAGCAGCCGTGGACTAGCGGGAGTTGAATACATTCAGTACTTC	CASSRGLAGVEYIQYF
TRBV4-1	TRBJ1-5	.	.	TGCGCCAGCAGCCAAGAGGGAGGGGCAGCTAGCAATCAGCCCCAGCATTTT	CASSQEGGAASNQPQHF
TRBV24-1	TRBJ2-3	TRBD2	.	TGTGCCACCAGTGAGCAGGCGGCTAGCGGGGACACAGATACGCAGTATTTT	CATSEQAASGDTDTQYF
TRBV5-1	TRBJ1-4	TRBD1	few	TGCGCCAGCAGCTTCGGGACAGCGGACGAAAAACTGTTTTTT	CASSFGTADEKLFF
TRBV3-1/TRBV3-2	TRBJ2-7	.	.	TGTGCCAGCAGCCCAGGCAAGACCAGGTACGAGCAGTACTTC	CASSPGKTRYEQYF
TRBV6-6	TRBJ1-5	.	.	TGTGCCAGCAGTCCACCCGTTGGGAGGGCGAATCAGCCCCAGCATTTT	CASSPPVGRANQPQHF
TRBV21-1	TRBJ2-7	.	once	TGTGCCAGCAGCAAACCGAATCCGGGACAGGGGAAGGGGGACGACTATAGCGAGCAGTACTTC	CASSKPNPGQGKGDDYSEQYF
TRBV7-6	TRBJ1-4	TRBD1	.	TGTGCCAGCAGCGGACAGGCCTTAGGTGAAAAACTGTTTTTT	CASSGQALGEKLFF
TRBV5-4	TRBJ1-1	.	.	TGTGCCAGCAGCTCAAATACAGGGAACACTGAAGCTTTCTTT	CASSSNTGNTEAFF
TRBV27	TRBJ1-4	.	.	TGTGCCAGCAGTTTTGAGGGACTAAATGAAAAACTGTTTTTT	CASSFEGLNEKLFF
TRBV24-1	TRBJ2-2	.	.	TGTGCCACCTCCCGGCTGGGGCAGGGGGGAGACACCGGGGAGCTGTTTTTT	CATSRLGQGGDTGELFF
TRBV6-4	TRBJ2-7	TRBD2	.	TGTGCCAGCAGTGACCCTCGGACTAGCGGGACCGGGGGATCCTACGAGCAGTACTTC	CASSDPRTSGTGGSYEQYF
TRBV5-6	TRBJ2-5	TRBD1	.	TGTGCCAGCAGCACCCTGGACAGGGGGGGAGAGACCCAGTACTTC	CASSTLDRGGETQYF
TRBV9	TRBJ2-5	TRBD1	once	TGTGCCAGCAGCGTAGTGGACAGGGGGCAAGAGACCCAGTACTTC	CASSVVDRGQETQYF